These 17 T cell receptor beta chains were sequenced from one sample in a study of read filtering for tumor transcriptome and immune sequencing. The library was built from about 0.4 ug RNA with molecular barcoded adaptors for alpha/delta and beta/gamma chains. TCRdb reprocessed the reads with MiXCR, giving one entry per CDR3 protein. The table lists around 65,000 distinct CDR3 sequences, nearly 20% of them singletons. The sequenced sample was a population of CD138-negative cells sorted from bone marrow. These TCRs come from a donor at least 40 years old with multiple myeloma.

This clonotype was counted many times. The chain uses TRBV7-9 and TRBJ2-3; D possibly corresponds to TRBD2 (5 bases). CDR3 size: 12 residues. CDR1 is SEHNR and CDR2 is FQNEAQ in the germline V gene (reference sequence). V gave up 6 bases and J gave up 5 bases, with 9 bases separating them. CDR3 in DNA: TGTGCCAGCAGTGGACTGTTAGATACGCAGTATTTT. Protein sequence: CASSGLLDTQYF.

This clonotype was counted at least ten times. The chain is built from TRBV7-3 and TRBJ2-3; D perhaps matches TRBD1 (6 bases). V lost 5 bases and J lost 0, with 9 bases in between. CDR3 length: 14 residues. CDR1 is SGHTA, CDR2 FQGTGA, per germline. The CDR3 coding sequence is TGTGCCAGCAGCCGGACAGCTAGCACAGATACGCAGTATTTT. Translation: CASSRTASTDTQYF. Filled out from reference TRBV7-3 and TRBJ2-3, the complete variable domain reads GAGVSQTPSNKVTEKGKYVELRCDPISGHTALYWYRQSLGQGPEFLIYFQGTGAADDSGLPNDRFFAVRPEGSVSTLKIQRTERGDSAVYLCASSRTASTDTQYFGPGTRLTVL.

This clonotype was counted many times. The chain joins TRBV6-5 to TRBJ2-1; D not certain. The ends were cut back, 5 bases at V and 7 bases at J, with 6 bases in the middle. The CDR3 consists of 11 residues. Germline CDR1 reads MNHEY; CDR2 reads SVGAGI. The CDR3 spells CASSGQNEQFF. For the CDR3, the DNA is TGTGCCAGCAGTGGCCAGAATGAGCAGTTCTTC.

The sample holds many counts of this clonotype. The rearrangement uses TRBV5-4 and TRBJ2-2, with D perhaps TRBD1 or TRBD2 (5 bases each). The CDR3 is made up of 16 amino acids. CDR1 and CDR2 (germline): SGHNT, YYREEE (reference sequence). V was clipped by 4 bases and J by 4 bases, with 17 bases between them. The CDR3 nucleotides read TGTGCCAGCAGCCTAGATCCGGCAGGGAGCACCGGGGAGCTGTTTTTT. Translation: CASSLDPAGSTGELFF.

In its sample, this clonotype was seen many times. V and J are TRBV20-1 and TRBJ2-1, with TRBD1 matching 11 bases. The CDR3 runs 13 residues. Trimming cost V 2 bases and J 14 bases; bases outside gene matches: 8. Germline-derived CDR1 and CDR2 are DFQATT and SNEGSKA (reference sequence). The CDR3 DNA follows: TGCAGTGCTAGATCAGGACAGGGGGCGCAGGAGTTCTTC. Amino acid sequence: CSARSGQGAQEFF.

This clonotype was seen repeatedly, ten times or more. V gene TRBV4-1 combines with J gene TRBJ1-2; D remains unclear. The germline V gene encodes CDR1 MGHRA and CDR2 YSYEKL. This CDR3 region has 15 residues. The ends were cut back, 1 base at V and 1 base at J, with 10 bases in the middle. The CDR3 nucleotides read TGCGCCAGCAGCCAAGTTGATGAGATTAACTATGGCTACACCTTC. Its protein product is CASSQVDEINYGYTF.

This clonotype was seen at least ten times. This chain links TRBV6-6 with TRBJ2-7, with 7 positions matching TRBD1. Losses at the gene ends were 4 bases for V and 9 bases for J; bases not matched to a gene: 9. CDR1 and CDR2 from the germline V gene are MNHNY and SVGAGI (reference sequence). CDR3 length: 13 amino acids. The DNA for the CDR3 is TGTGCCAGCAGTTCCGGGACAGAGGGCGCGCAGTACTTC. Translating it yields CASSSGTEGAQYF.

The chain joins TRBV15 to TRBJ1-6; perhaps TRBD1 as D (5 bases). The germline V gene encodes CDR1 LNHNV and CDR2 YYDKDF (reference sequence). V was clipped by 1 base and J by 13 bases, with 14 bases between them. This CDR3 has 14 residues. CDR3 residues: CATSRGSGRGPLHF. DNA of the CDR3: TGTGCCACCAGCAGAGGTTCAGGGAGAGGGCCCCTCCACTTT.

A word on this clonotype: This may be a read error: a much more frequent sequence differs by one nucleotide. The CDR3 DNA reads TGCAGTGGTAGAAGACACAATGAGCAGTTCTTC. Residues: CSGRRHNEQFF. This sequence joins TRBV20-1 and TRBJ2-1; unclear D gene. This CDR3 is built from 11 residues. Germline lookup yields CDR1 DFQATT and CDR2 SNEGSKA (reference sequence).

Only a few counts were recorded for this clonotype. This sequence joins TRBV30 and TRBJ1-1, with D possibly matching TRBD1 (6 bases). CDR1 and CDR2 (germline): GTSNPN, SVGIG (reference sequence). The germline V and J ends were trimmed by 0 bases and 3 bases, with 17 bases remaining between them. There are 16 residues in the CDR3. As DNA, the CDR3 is TGTGCCTGGAGTGTACTCGGCGCAGGGGAGGACACTGAAGCTTTCTTT. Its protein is CAWSVLGAGEDTEAFF.

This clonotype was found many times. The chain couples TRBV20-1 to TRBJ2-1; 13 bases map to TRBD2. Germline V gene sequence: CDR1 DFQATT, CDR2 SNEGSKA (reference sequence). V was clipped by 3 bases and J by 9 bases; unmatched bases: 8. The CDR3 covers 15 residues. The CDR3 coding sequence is TGCAGTGCTAGGTTGACTAGCGGGAGGAAGGGTGAGCAGTTCTTC. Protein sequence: CSARLTSGRKGEQFF.

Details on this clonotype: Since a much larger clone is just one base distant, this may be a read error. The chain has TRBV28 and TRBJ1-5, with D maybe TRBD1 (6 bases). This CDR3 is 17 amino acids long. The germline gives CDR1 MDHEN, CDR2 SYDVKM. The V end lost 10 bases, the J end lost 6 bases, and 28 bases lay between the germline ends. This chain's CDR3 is CANIRFGGQGRVQPQHF. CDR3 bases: TGTGCCAACATTAGGTTTGGGGGCCAGGGGCGCGTTCAGCCCCAGCATTTT.

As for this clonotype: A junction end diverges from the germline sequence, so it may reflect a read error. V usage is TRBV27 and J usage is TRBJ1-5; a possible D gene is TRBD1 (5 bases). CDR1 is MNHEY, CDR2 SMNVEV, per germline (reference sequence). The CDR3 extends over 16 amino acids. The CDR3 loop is CASSPHARGPNQHQHF. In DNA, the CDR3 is TGTGCCAGCAGTCCCCATGCGCGGGGCCCCAATCAGCACCAGCATTTT.

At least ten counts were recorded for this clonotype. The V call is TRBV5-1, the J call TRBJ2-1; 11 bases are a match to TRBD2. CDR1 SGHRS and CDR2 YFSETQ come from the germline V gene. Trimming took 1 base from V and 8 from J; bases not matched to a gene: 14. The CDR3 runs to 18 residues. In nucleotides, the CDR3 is TGCGCCAGCAGCTTGACAACTACTAGCGGGAGTGGCAGCTATGAGCAGTTCTTC. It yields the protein CASSLTTTSGSGSYEQFF.

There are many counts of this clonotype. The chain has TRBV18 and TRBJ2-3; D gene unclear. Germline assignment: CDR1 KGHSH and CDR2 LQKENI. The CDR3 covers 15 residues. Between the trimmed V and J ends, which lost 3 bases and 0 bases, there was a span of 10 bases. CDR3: CASSPLDSSTDTQYF. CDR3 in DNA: TGTGCCAGCTCACCTTTGGATAGCAGCACAGATACGCAGTATTTT.

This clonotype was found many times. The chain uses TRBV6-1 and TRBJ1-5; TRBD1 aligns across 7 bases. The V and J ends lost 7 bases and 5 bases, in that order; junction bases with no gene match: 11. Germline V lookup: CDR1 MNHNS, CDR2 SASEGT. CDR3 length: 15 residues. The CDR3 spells CASIGGGGGDQPQHF. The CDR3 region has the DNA TGTGCCAGCATTGGGGGAGGAGGGGGCGATCAGCCCCAGCATTTT.

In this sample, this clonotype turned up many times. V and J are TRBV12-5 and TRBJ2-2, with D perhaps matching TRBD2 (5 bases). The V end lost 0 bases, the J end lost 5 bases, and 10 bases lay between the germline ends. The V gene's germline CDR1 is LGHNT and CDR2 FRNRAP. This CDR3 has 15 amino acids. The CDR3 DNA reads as TGTGCTAGTGGTTTGGTACAAGGCGGGACCGGGGAGCTGTTTTTT. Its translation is CASGLVQGGTGELFF.